These 11 T cell receptor beta chains came from one sample sequenced in a study of T cells in Graves' hyperthyroidism and ophthalmopathy. There were TCR beta CDR3 regions amplified from RNA transcripts. TCR CDR3 underwent first-round RT-PCR with the HTBI primer set. TCRdb reprocessed the multiplex PCR reads via MiXCR and lists one record per CDR3 protein. Of over 650,000 distinct CDR3 sequences in the sample, roughly 46% were seen once. Sequencing was done on a sample of peripheral blood or thyroid tissue (not recorded which). Source of these receptors: an adult man with Graves' disease, either hyperthyroidism or ophthalmopathy (not recorded which).

The chain has TRBV29-1 and TRBJ1-5, with 8 bases matching TRBD1. CDR3 size: 14 residues. Looked up from germline, CDR1 is SQVTM and CDR2 is ANQGSEA. V lost 5 bases, J lost 0 bases, and 3 bases stayed unmatched. The CDR3 is CSVKGQGSNQPQHF. CDR3 nucleotides: TGCAGCGTTAAAGGACAGGGTAGCAATCAGCCCCAGCATTTT.

In regard to this clonotype: One end of the junction varies from germline; a read error may be responsible. The gene calls are TRBV7-8 and TRBJ1-6; a weak D match, TRBD1 (6 bases). Germline V gene data show CDR1 as SGHVS and CDR2 as FQNEAQ. The CDR3 totals 15 residues. The DNA of the CDR3 is TGTGCCGGCAGAGGGGGTTCCCCCTATAATTCACCCCTCCACTTT. Translation gives CAGRGGSPYNSPLHF.

The CDR3, as DNA: TGTGCCACCAGCAGAGATCTGGGACTAGCGGGAGTACCCGGGGAGCTGTTTTTT. Its protein is CATSRDLGLAGVPGELFF. The V and J genes are TRBV15 and TRBJ2-2; 14 nucleotides align to TRBD2. There are 18 residues in the CDR3. With V trimmed by 0 bases and J by 6 bases, 6 bases remained unmatched. Germline lookup yields CDR1 LNHNV and CDR2 YYDKDF (reference sequence). The variable domain in full, completed from reference TRBV15 and TRBJ2-2, reads DAMVIQNPRYQVTQFGKPVTLSCSQTLNHNVMYWYQQKSSQAPKLLFHYYDKDFNNEADTPDNFQSRRPNTSFCFLDIRSPGLGDTAMYLCATSRDLGLAGVPGELFFGEGSRLTVL.

This clonotype was seen ten or more times. V is TRBV29-1 and J is TRBJ2-5; D is possibly TRBD2 (6 bases). Germline lookup yields CDR1 SQVTM and CDR2 ANQGSEA. The CDR3 runs 12 residues. Trimming took 7 bases from V and 5 from J, leaving 14 bases between them. Here the CDR3 DNA reads TGCAGCGCCGCCCACGGGAGTGAGACCCAGTACTTC. This sequence encodes CSAAHGSETQYF.

V is TRBV12-3 or TRBV12-4 and J is TRBJ1-4; no definite D call. V lost 6 bases to trimming and J lost 6 bases, with 11 bases between them. The CDR3 is made up of 13 amino acids. The CDR3, as DNA: TGTGCCAGCAGCTATTTCCCAGATGAAAAACTGTTTTTT. Its translation is CASSYFPDEKLFF.

V gene TRBV7-9 combines with J gene TRBJ1-6; possible D gene TRBD1, 6 bases. CDR3 size: 15 residues. The germline CDR1 and CDR2 sequences are SEHNR and FQNEAQ (reference sequence). The germline V and J ends were trimmed by 7 bases and 0 bases, with 10 bases remaining between them. Written as DNA, the CDR3 is TGTGCCAGCAATACAGGGCCCTCCTATAATTCACCCCTCCACTTT. As protein: CASNTGPSYNSPLHF.

The rearrangement links TRBV2 to TRBJ1-4; tentatively, D is TRBD1 (6 bases). CDR1 and CDR2 from the germline V gene are SNHLY and FYNNEI. Trimming shortened V by 1 base and J by 6 bases, and 9 bases separated the two germline ends. This CDR3 contains 14 residues. The CDR3 protein is CASSEDREDEKLFF. For the CDR3, the DNA is TGTGCCAGCAGTGAAGACAGGGAGGATGAAAAACTGTTTTTT.

The V and J genes are TRBV15 and TRBJ1-2; 9 bases align to TRBD1. The CDR3 is made up of 14 amino acids. Per germline, CDR1 LNHNV and CDR2 YYDKDF (reference sequence). Trimming cost V 6 bases and J 8 bases; bases outside gene matches: 10. CDR3 region: CATSPRDRENGYTF. Here the CDR3 DNA reads TGTGCCACCAGTCCCCGGGACAGGGAAAACGGCTACACCTTC.

This clonotype was recorded once. The rearrangement links TRBV24-1 to TRBJ2-3; weak D call: TRBD2 (5 bases). The V gene's germline CDR1 is KGHDR and CDR2 SFDVKD. The V end lost 6 bases, the J end lost 4 bases, and 7 bases lay between the germline ends. CDR3 length: 12 amino acids. CDR3 in DNA: TGTGCCACCAGTAACGGGGCAGATACGCAGTATTTT. Translation: CATSNGADTQYF.

This clonotype was recorded at least ten times. As DNA, the CDR3 is TGTGCCAGCAGTGAATATGGCCCTAATTCACCCCTCCACTTT. Its protein product is CASSEYGPNSPLHF. The chain couples TRBV25-1 to TRBJ1-6; D gene uncertain. Germline V gives CDR1 MGHDK, CDR2 SYGVNS. Between the trimmed V and J ends, which lost 0 bases and 6 bases, there was a span of 6 bases. The CDR3 sequence is 14 residues long.

This clonotype has more than one count but fewer than ten. The chain carries TRBV19 and TRBJ1-5, with TRBD1 identical over 7 bases. The germline gives CDR1 LNHDA, CDR2 SQIVND (reference sequence). J was trimmed by 0 bases and V by 3 bases; bases with no gene match: 11. The CDR3 is made up of 18 amino acids. The CDR3 spells CASSIHLRAGGSNQPQHF. The CDR3 DNA is TGTGCCAGTAGTATTCATTTAAGGGCAGGGGGTAGCAATCAGCCCCAGCATTTT. Looking up the rest from reference TRBV19 and TRBJ1-5 gives the full variable domain: DGGITQSPKYLFRKEGQNVTLSCEQNLNHDAMYWYRQDPGQGLRLIYYSQIVNDFQKGDIAEGYSVSREKKESFPLTVTSAQKNPTAFYLCASSIHLRAGGSNQPQHFGDGTRLSIL.